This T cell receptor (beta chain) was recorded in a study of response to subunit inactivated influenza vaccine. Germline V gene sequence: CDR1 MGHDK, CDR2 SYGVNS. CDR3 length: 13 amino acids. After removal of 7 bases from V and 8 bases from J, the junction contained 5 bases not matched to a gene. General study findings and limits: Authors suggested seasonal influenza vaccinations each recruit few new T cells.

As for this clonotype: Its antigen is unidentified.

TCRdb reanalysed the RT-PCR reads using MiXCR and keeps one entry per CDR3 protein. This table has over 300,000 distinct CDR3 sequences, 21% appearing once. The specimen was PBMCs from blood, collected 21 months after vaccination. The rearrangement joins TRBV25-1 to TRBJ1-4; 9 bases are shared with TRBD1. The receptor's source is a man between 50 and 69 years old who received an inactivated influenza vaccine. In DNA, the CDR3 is TGTGCCAGCAAGACAGGGGGGCAGGAAAAACTGTTTTTT. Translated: CASKTGGQEKLFF.